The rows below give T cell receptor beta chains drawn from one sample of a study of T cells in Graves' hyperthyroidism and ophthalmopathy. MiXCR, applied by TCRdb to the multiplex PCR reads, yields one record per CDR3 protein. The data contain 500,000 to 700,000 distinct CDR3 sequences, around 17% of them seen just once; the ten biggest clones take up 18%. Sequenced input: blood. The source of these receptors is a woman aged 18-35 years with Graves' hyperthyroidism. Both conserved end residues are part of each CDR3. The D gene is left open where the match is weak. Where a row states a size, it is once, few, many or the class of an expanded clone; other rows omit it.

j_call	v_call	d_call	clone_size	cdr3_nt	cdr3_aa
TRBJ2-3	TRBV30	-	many	TGTGCCTGGAGTGGTTCAGATACGCAGTATTTT	CAWSGSDTQYF
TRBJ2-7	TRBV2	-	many	TGTGCCAGCAGTGACGAACAGGGATCCTACGAGCAGTACTTC	CASSDEQGSYEQYF
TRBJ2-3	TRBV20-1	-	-	TGCAGTGCTCCCGGGCGCAGGGGGGCTAAGAGCACAGATACGCAGTATTTT	CSAPGRRGAKSTDTQYF
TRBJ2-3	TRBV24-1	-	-	TGTGCCACCAGTGATCAAATCAGGGGTGGCACAGATACGCAGTATTTT	CATSDQIRGGTDTQYF
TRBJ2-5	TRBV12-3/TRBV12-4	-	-	TGTGCCAGCAGTTTAGCGGGGGGGCCAAGTCAAGAGACCCAGTACTTC	CASSLAGGPSQETQYF
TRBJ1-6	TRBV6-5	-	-	TGTGCCAGCGGTTATTTGACGAATTCACCCCTCCACTTT	CASGYLTNSPLHF
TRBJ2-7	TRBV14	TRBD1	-	TGTGCCAGCAGCCAAGTGGACAGGGGACGGACTGGCGAGCAGTACTTC	CASSQVDRGRTGEQYF
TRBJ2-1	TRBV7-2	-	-	TGTGCCACCCCCGGCAGGGGCTCCTACAATGAGCAGTTCTTC	CATPGRGSYNEQFF
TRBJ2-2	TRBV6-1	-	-	TGTGCCAGCAGTGACCGGGCCATGAACACCGGGGAGCTGTTTTTT	CASSDRAMNTGELFF
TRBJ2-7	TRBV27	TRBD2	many	TGTGCCAGCAGTTCTGGACTAGTTCCAGTTTACGAGCAGTACTTC	CASSSGLVPVYEQYF
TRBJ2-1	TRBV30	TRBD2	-	TGTGCCCGAGCCGGGCTAGCGGGATACTACAATGAGCAGTTCTTC	CARAGLAGYYNEQFF
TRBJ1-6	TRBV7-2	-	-	TGTGCCAGCAGCCTACAGAGGGAATCACCCCTCCACTTT	CASSLQRESPLHF
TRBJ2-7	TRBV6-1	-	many	TGTGCCAGCAGCCCTGAGAGGGTTGGGTACGAGCAGTACTTC	CASSPERVGYEQYF
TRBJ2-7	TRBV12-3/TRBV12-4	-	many	TGTGCCAGCAGTACAGGGCCCCTGTCCTACGAGCAGTACTTC	CASSTGPLSYEQYF
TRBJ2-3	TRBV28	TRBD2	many	TGTGCCAGCAGTTTACCCGGGGGGGGCACAGATACGCAGTATTTT	CASSLPGGGTDTQYF
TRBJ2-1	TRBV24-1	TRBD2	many	TGTGCCACCAGTGATCCGAGCGGGGGCCCCTACAATGAGCAGTTCTTC	CATSDPSGGPYNEQFF
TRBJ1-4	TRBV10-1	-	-	TGCGCCAGCAGTGACCACCGCGTGGCTAATGAAAAACTGTTTTTT	CASSDHRVANEKLFF
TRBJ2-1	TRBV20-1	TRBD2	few	TGCAGTGCTAGAAGGCTAGCGGGGGCCCGCCCCTCCTACAATGAGCAGTTCTTC	CSARRLAGARPSYNEQFF
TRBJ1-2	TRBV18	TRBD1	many	TGTGCCAGCTCTCCAGGGGGGAGCTACACCTTC	CASSPGGSYTF
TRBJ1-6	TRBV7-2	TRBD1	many	TGTGCCAGCAGCCCTCGGGACAGGGCTTATAATTCACCCCTCCACTTT	CASSPRDRAYNSPLHF
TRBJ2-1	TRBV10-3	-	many	TGTGCCATCAGTGATTCGGGTGAGCAGTTCTTC	CAISDSGEQFF
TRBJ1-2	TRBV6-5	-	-	TGTGCCAGCAGTTACTCGCCCCAAGGAGGGGATGGCTACACCTTC	CASSYSPQGGDGYTF
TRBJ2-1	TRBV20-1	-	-	TGCAGTGCTCGGGGACTGGAGAATGAGCAGTTCTTC	CSARGLENEQFF
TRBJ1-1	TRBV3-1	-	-	TGTGCCAGCAGCGAAAATCGTAGAGCTGAAGCTTGCTTT	CASSENRRAEACF
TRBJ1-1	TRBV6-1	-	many	TGTGCCAGCAGATCGGAAGGTGTGTCAAACACTGAAGCTTTCTTT	CASRSEGVSNTEAFF
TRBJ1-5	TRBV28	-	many	TGTGCCAGCAGTTCCGATGACACCAAAGGGTATCAGCCCCAGCATTTT	CASSSDDTKGYQPQHF
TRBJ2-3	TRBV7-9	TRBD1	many	TGTGCCAGCAGCTCTCGGGACAGTCGTGGGCCAGATACGCAGTATTTT	CASSSRDSRGPDTQYF
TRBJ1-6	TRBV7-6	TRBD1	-	TGTGCCAGCAGCTATCGGCGGGGGCAGGGGGAAGCACCCCTCCACTTT	CASSYRRGQGEAPLHF
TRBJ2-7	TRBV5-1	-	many	TGTGCCAGCAGTTTAAGTACCTACGAGCAGTACTTC	CASSLSTYEQYF
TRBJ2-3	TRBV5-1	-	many	TGCGCCAGCAGCTTTGGGATTGATTACGATACGCAGTATTTT	CASSFGIDYDTQYF
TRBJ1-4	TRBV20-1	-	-	TGCAGTGCTAGATCACGTGGCGGCACTAATGAAAAACTGTTTTTT	CSARSRGGTNEKLFF
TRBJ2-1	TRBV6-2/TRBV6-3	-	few	TGTGCCAGCACTCCCCTCACTGGGAGTTTTGATGAGCAGTTCTTC	CASTPLTGSFDEQFF
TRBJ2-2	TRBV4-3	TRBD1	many	TGCGCCAGCAGCCAAGAGGGACAGCATAACACCGGGGAGCTGTTTTTT	CASSQEGQHNTGELFF
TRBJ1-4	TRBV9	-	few	TGTGCCAGCAGCCGGGGGGCAGGAGAAAAACTGTTTTTT	CASSRGAGEKLFF
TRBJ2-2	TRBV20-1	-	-	TGCAGTGCTAGCGGCCCATCAAACACCGGGGAGCTGTTTTTT	CSASGPSNTGELFF
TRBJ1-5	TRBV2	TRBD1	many	TGTGCCAGCAGTGGCCCGACAGGGGCAGGCCAGCCCCAGCATTTT	CASSGPTGAGQPQHF
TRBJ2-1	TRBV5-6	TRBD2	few	TGTGCCAGCAGCAAAGCCGGGACTAGGGTGGGCAATGAGCAGTTCTTC	CASSKAGTRVGNEQFF
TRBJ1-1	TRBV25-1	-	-	TGTGCCAGCAGTGAGCCCGGACACTTTGAAGCTTTCTTT	CASSEPGHFEAFF
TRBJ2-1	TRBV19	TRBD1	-	TGTGCCAGTAGTTTAACCGACAGGGCTCTCTACAATGAGCAGTTCTTC	CASSLTDRALYNEQFF